The sequence of this T cell receptor (beta chain) was determined in a study of blood T cell repertoires in COVID-19. Study-level background: Both acute and convalescent COVID-19 samples were obtained from the United States, Italy and Spain. Nucleic acid was either cDNA or gDNA, and it came from T cells, B-cell-depleted T cells, or PBMCs.

The CDR3 has 14 residues. V was pared by 4 bases and J by 11 bases, with 19 bases between. The germline V gene has CDR1 KGHDR and CDR2 SFDVKD. Per the original data handling: Reference gene primers were amplified, and this amplification served to estimate nucleated cell counts. Assay: immunoSEQ multiplex PCR; the TCRdb copy retains only in-frame clones and omits some. That table supplies the V and J calls and clone size; D and trimming were determined from the DNA. Among hundreds of thousands of clones, more than 85% were seen once, and the ten largest hold 3%. This receptor was taken from a human donor in a cohort sampled during active COVID-19. The source material was peripheral blood. This sequence joins TRBV24-1 and TRBJ1-1, with D perhaps matching TRBD1 (6 bases). The CDR3, as DNA: TGTGCCACCAGTGACTCCTCGCACGAGGGGGGGGCTTTCTTT. Translating gives CATSDSSHEGGAFF.